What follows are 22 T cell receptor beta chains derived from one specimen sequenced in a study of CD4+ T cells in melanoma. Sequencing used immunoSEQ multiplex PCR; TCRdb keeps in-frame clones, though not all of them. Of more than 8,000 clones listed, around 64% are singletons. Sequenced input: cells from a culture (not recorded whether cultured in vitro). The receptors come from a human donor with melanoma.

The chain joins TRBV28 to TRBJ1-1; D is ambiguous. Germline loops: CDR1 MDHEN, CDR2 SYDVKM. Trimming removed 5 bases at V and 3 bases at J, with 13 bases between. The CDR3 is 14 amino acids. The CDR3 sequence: CASSKGVGDTEAFF. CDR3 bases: TGTGCCAGCAGTAAGGGAGTCGGGGACACTGAAGCTTTCTTT.

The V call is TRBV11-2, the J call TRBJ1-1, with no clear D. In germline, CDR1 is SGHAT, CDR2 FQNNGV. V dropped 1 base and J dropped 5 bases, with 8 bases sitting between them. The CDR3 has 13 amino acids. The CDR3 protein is CASSLGLRTEAFF. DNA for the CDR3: TGTGCCAGCAGCTTAGGGTTACGGACTGAAGCTTTCTTT.

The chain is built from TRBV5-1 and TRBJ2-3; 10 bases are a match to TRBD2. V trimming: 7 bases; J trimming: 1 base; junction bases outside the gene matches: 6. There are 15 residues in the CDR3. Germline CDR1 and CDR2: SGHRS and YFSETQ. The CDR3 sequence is CASGIAGGGTDTQYF. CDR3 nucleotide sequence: TGCGCCAGCGGGATAGCGGGGGGCGGCACAGATACGCAGTATTTT.

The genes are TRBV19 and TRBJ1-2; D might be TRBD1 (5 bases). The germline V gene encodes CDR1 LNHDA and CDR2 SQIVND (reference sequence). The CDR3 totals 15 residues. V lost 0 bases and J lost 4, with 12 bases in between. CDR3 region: CASSIDGAGPYGYTF. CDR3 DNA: TGTGCCAGTAGTATAGACGGCGCGGGGCCCTATGGCTACACCTTC.

The CDR3 DNA reads as TGCGCCAGCAGCTTTAGGACCTACAATGAGCAGTTCTTC. Translation: CASSFRTYNEQFF. This chain connects TRBV5-1 to TRBJ2-1; the D is unclear. CDR3 size: 13 residues. Germline loops: CDR1 SGHRS, CDR2 YFSETQ. The V end lost 2 bases, the J end lost 2 bases, and 5 bases lay between the germline ends.

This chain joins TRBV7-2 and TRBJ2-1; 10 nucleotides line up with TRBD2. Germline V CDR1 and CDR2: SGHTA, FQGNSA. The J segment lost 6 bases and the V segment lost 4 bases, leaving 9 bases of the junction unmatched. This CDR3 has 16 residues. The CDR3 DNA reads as TGTGCCAGCAGCTCCGACAGGGCTAGCGGGGGCAATGAGCAGTTCTTC. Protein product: CASSSDRASGGNEQFF. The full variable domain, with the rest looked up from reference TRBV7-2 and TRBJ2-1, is GAGVSQSPSNKVTEKGKDVELRCDPISGHTALYWYRQSLGQGLEFLIYFQGNSAPDKSGLPSDRFSAERTGGSVSTLTIQRTQQEDSAVYLCASSSDRASGGNEQFFGPGTRLTVL.

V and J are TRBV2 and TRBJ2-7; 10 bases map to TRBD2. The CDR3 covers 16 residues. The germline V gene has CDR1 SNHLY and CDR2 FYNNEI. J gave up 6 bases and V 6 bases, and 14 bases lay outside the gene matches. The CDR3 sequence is CASRRVGVAGGSEQYF. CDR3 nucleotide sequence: TGTGCCAGCAGAAGGGTTGGGGTAGCGGGGGGAAGCGAGCAGTACTTC.

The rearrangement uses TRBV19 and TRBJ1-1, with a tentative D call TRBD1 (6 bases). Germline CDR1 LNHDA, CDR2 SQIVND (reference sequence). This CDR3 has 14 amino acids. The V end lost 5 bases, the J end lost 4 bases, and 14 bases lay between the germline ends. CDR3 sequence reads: CASSEQGIATEAFF. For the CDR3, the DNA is TGTGCCAGTAGTGAACAGGGTATAGCCACTGAAGCTTTCTTT. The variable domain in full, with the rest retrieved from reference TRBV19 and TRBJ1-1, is DGGITQSPKYLFRKEGQNVTLSCEQNLNHDAMYWYRQDPGQGLRLIYYSQIVNDFQKGDIAEGYSVSREKKESFPLTVTSAQKNPTAFYLCASSEQGIATEAFFGQGTRLTVV.

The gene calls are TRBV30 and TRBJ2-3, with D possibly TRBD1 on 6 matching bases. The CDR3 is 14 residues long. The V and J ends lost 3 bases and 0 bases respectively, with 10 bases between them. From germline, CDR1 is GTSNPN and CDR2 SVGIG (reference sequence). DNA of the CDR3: TGTGCCTGGAGCCACAGGGAGAGCACAGATACGCAGTATTTT. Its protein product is CAWSHRESTDTQYF.

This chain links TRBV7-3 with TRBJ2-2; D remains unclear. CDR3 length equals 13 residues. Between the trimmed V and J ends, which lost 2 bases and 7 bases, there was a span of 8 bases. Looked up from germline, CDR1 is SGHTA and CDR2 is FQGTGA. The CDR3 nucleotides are TGTGCCAGCAGCTTATCTTCCCTCGGGGAGCTGTTTTTT. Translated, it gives CASSLSSLGELFF.

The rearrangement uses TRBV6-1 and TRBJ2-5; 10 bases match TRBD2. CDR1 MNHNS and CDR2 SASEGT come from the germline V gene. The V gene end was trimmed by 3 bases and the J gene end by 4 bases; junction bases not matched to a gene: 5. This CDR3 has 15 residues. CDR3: CASSDASGGRETQYF. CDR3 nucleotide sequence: TGTGCCAGCAGTGATGCTAGCGGGGGCAGAGAGACCCAGTACTTC.

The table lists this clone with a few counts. This CDR3 is CASRPVGQGYGYTF. In DNA, the CDR3 is TGCGCCAGCAGACCGGTAGGACAGGGGTATGGCTACACCTTC. The chain combines TRBV4-1 with TRBJ1-2, with 9 nucleotides matching TRBD1. CDR1 is MGHRA, CDR2 YSYEKL, per germline. J was trimmed by 5 bases and V by 6 bases; bases with no gene match: 7. The CDR3 runs 14 residues.

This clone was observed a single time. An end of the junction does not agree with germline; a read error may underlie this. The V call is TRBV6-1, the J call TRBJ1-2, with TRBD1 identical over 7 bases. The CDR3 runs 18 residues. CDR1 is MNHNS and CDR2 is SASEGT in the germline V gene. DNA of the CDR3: TGTGCCATCAGTGAGGTGAGGTTAGGGCGGGACAGTTACTATGGCTACACCTTC. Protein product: CAISEVRLGRDSYYGYTF.

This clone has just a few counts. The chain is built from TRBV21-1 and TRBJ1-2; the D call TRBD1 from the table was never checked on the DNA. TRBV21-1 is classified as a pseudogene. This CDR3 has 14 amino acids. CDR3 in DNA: TGTGCCAGCAGCCCCCAAGACAGGGGCTATGGCTACACCTTC. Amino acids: CASSPQDRGYGYTF.

DNA of the CDR3: TGTGCCAGCAGCTTAGTAACGGGTTGGGGCTACACCTTC. It specifies CASSLVTGWGYTF. The chain is built from TRBV7-8 and TRBJ1-2; D remains unclear. CDR3 length equals 13 residues. Per germline, CDR1 SGHVS and CDR2 FQNEAQ. The germline V and J ends were trimmed by 1 base and 8 bases, with 11 bases remaining between them.

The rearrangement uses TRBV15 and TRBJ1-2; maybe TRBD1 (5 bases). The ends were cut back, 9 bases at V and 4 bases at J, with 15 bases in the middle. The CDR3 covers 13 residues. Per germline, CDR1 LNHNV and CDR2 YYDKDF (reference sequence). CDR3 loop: CATAGDPLYGYTF. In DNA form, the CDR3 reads TGTGCCACTGCTGGGGACCCCCTCTATGGCTACACCTTC.

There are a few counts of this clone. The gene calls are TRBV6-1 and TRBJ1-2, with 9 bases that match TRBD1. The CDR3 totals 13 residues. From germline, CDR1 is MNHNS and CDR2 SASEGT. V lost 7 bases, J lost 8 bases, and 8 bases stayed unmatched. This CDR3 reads CASTSDRGGGYTF. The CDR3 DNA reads TGTGCCAGCACTTCAGACAGGGGGGGAGGCTACACCTTC.

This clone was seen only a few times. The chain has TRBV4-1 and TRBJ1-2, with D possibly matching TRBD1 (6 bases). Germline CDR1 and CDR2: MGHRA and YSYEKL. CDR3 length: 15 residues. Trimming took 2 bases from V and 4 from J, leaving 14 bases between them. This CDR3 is CASSQPTGLVYGYTF. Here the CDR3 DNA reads TGCGCCAGCAGCCAACCCACAGGGCTAGTCTATGGCTACACCTTC.

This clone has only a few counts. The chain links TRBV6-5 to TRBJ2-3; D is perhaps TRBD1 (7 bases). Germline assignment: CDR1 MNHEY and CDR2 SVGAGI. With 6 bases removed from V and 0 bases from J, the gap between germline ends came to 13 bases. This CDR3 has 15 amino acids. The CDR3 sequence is CASRAQGTSTDTQYF. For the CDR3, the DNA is TGTGCCAGCAGAGCACAGGGGACTAGCACAGATACGCAGTATTTT.

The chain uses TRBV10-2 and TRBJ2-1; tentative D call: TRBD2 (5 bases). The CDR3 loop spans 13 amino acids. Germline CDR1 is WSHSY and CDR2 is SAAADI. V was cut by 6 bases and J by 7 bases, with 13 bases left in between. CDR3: CASSRGVGNEQFF. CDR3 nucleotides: TGCGCCAGCAGCCGGGGTGTAGGGAATGAGCAGTTCTTC.

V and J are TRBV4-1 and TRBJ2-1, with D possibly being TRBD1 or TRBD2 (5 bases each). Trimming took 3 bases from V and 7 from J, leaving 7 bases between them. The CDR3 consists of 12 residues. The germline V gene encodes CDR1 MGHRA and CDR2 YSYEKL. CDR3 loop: CASSHRENEQFF. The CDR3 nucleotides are TGCGCCAGCAGCCACAGGGAGAATGAGCAGTTCTTC.

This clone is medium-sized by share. This chain's CDR3 is CASIANNPSNQPQHF. The CDR3 nucleotides are TGTGCCAGCATCGCCAACAACCCCAGCAATCAGCCCCAGCATTTT. This sequence joins TRBV2 and TRBJ1-5, with unresolved D. Germline values: CDR1 SNHLY, CDR2 FYNNEI. The CDR3 is 15 residues long. V was clipped by 7 bases and J by 1 base, with 14 bases between them.